This T cell receptor (beta chain) was identified in a study of blood T cell repertoires in COVID-19. CDR3 length equals 15 residues. The germline V gene encodes CDR1 SGHTA and CDR2 FQGTGA. V dropped 5 bases and J dropped 1; count of bases not matched to a gene: 5. In the source study's methods: Amplification of reference gene primers was used by the study to estimate nucleated cell counts. Generated by immunoSEQ multiplex PCR, the TCRdb table keeps only in-frame clones and is missing some. D and trimming were read from the DNA, whereas the V and J calls and clone size are those reported in that table. The sample lists 85,000 to 95,000 clones; 70% to 90% were seen once. Concerning this clone itself: Within the sample, other DNA sequences also encode this same CDR3.

The TCR originated in a human donor with acute or convalescent COVID-19. The donor label of this sample is uncertain. The sequencing sample was made of peripheral blood. The chain is built from TRBV7-3 and TRBJ2-3; 8 nucleotides align to TRBD2. As DNA, the CDR3 is TGTGCCAGCAGCCGAAGCGGGGGCGGCACAGATACGCAGTATTTT. It yields the protein CASSRSGGGTDTQYF.